The 30 T cell receptor beta chains below were found in one sample sequenced in a study of blood T cell repertoires in COVID-19. Clones were sequenced by immunoSEQ multiplex PCR, and TCRdb holds only the in-frame ones, with some missing. Counted here are some 160,000 clones, under 85% occurring once; the ten biggest clones make up over 8.5%. The sequenced sample consisted of peripheral blood. These receptor sequences come from a man aged 45-60 years with active or convalescent COVID-19.

This chain uses TRBV9 with TRBJ2-3; D perhaps matches TRBD1 (6 bases). Trimming shortened V by 0 bases and J by 6 bases, and 8 bases separated the two germline ends. Germline V lookup: CDR1 SGDLS, CDR2 YYNGEE. CDR3 length: 13 residues. The DNA for the CDR3 is TGTGCCAGCAGCGTAGAAAGGGGGGATACGCAGTATTTT. Amino acid sequence: CASSVERGDTQYF.

The chain combines TRBV27 with TRBJ2-1; 12 bases line up with TRBD2. The V and J ends lost 2 bases and 4 bases, in that order; junction bases with no gene match: 9. The germline gives CDR1 MNHEY, CDR2 SMNVEV (reference sequence). The CDR3 has 18 residues. DNA of the CDR3: TGTGCCAGCAGTTTAACCCCCCAGACTAGCGGGAGTTACAATGAGCAGTTCTTC. As protein: CASSLTPQTSGSYNEQFF.

V is TRBV5-6 and J is TRBJ2-7, with D unclear. In germline, CDR1 is SGHDT, CDR2 YYEEEE. The germline V and J ends were trimmed by 6 bases and 2 bases, with 15 bases remaining between them. This CDR3 region has 14 residues. The CDR3 protein is CASTRQQAPYEQYF. CDR3 DNA: TGTGCCAGCACTCGCCAGCAGGCCCCCTACGAGCAGTACTTC.

The chain has TRBV24-1 and TRBJ2-1, with 11 bases fitting TRBD1. Trimming cost V 1 base and J 4 bases; bases outside gene matches: 14. Germline V gives CDR1 KGHDR, CDR2 SFDVKD. The CDR3 is 20 residues long. The CDR3 DNA is TGTGCCACCAGTGATTTAAGGAGGACCGCCGGGACAGGGGGGTACAATGAGCAGTTCTTC. Translated, it gives CATSDLRRTAGTGGYNEQFF.

V gene TRBV24-1 combines with J gene TRBJ2-1; 9 bases fit TRBD2. The V gene end was trimmed by 3 bases and the J gene end by 8 bases; junction bases not matched to a gene: 13. The CDR3 has 17 residues. Germline CDR1 and CDR2: KGHDR and SFDVKD. The CDR3 here is CATSDMVGTSKTDEQFF. DNA of the CDR3: TGTGCCACCAGTGATATGGTCGGGACTAGCAAGACGGATGAGCAGTTCTTC.

The chain is built from TRBV19 and TRBJ1-1, with D maybe TRBD1 (5 bases). Germline CDR1 reads LNHDA; CDR2 reads SQIVND (reference sequence). The length of the CDR3 is 14 residues. V was cut by 7 bases and J by 1 base, with 13 bases left in between. The CDR3 is CASTTRQGNTEAFF. CDR3 nucleotide sequence: TGTGCCAGTACCACCCGCCAGGGGAACACTGAAGCTTTCTTT. The full variable domain, its missing parts supplied by reference TRBV19 and TRBJ1-1, is DGGITQSPKYLFRKEGQNVTLSCEQNLNHDAMYWYRQDPGQGLRLIYYSQIVNDFQKGDIAEGYSVSREKKESFPLTVTSAQKNPTAFYLCASTTRQGNTEAFFGQGTRLTVV.

This chain joins TRBV19 and TRBJ2-7; D is possibly TRBD1 (6 bases). Germline CDR1 LNHDA, CDR2 SQIVND (reference sequence). V dropped 7 bases and J dropped 7 bases, with 11 bases sitting between them. The CDR3 contains 11 residues. This CDR3 reads CASTQGLEQYF. The CDR3, as DNA: TGTGCCAGTACACAGGGTTTGGAGCAGTACTTC.

The rearrangement uses TRBV4-2 and TRBJ1-2; TRBD1 aligns across 12 bases. This CDR3 has 16 amino acids. With V trimmed by 7 bases and J by 8 bases, 14 bases remained unmatched. The germline V gene encodes CDR1 LGHNA and CDR2 YNFKEQ. The CDR3 DNA reads TGTGCCAGCAACAGCGGGGTCGGGACAGGGGGCTTAGGCTACACCTTC. Translated, it gives CASNSGVGTGGLGYTF.

The chain employs TRBV18 and TRBJ2-3; TRBD2 might be the D (5 bases). The germline V and J ends were trimmed by 5 bases and 1 base, with 16 bases remaining between them. The CDR3 contains 16 residues. Germline values: CDR1 KGHSH, CDR2 LQKENI. CDR3 residues: CASSSPWGEGTDTQYF. CDR3 coding DNA: TGTGCCAGCTCATCCCCATGGGGAGAGGGCACAGATACGCAGTATTTT.

The chain joins TRBV2 to TRBJ1-5, with TRBD1 matching 7 bases. The CDR3 is 14 amino acids. The trim removed 4 bases at V and 7 bases at J, leaving 7 bases unmatched. Germline lookup yields CDR1 SNHLY and CDR2 FYNNEI. CDR3 residues: CASSATGVWQPQHF. The CDR3 DNA is TGTGCCAGCAGTGCCACAGGGGTTTGGCAGCCCCAGCATTTT. The full variable domain, with the rest looked up from reference TRBV2 and TRBJ1-5, is EPEVTQTPSHQVTQMGQEVILRCVPISNHLYFYWYRQILGQKVEFLVSFYNNEISEKSEIFDDQFSVERPDGSNFTLKIRSTKLEDSAMYFCASSATGVWQPQHFGDGTRLSIL.

The rearrangement links TRBV6-5 to TRBJ1-5; D may be TRBD1 (6 bases). The CDR3 contains 13 residues. Germline CDR1 is MNHEY and CDR2 is SVGAGI. V was pared by 5 bases and J by 6 bases, with 11 bases between. CDR3 residues: CASSLGAGQPQHF. The CDR3 DNA sequence: TGTGCCAGCAGTCTGGGGGCAGGTCAGCCCCAGCATTTT.

The chain recombines TRBV6-4 with TRBJ2-3; D might be TRBD2 (6 bases). Trimming left V 6 bases short and J 5 bases short, with 9 bases between. The CDR3 totals 12 residues. Germline V lookup: CDR1 MRHNA, CDR2 SNTAGT. In DNA, the CDR3 is TGTGCCAGCAGCGAGGGAGGAGATACGCAGTATTTT. Encoded protein: CASSEGGDTQYF.

The chain couples TRBV4-1 to TRBJ2-5; D gene unclear. The V gene's germline CDR1 is MGHRA and CDR2 YSYEKL. Trimming took off 0 bases at V and 2 bases at J, with 7 bases between the two ends. This CDR3 has 14 residues. DNA of the CDR3: TGCGCCAGCAGCCAAGATGCGGAGCAAGAGACCCAGTACTTC. Translating it yields CASSQDAEQETQYF.

The genes are TRBV18 and TRBJ1-1; D is possibly TRBD1 (5 bases). The V end was cut by 1 base, the J end by 3 bases, with 15 bases between. CDR1 is KGHSH and CDR2 is LQKENI in the germline V gene. There are 16 residues in the CDR3. This CDR3 reads CASSPRQGAVDTEAFF. For the CDR3, the DNA is TGTGCCAGCTCACCACGTCAAGGGGCGGTGGACACTGAAGCTTTCTTT.

The rearrangement joins TRBV9 to TRBJ1-2; 7 bases align to TRBD1. V dropped 3 bases and J dropped 4; count of bases not matched to a gene: 12. Germline lookup yields CDR1 SGDLS and CDR2 YYNGEE. The CDR3 has 16 residues. The CDR3 coding sequence is TGTGCCAGCAGCGCCAATACAGGGGCGGCCTCCTATGGCTACACCTTC. Translated, it gives CASSANTGAASYGYTF.

The rearrangement uses TRBV10-1 and TRBJ2-5; 11 bases match TRBD2. Trimming at V came to 3 bases and at J to 1 base, leaving 4 bases not matched to a gene. Germline V gene data show CDR1 as WNHNN and CDR2 as SYGVQD (reference sequence). This CDR3 region has 16 residues. The CDR3 region is CASSDLGTSGQETQYF. The DNA for the CDR3 is TGCGCCAGCAGTGATTTAGGGACTAGCGGCCAAGAGACCCAGTACTTC.

This clone was seen a few times. The chain carries TRBV9 and TRBJ2-2; 9 bases line up with TRBD1. The CDR3 sequence is 16 residues long. Germline CDR1 SGDLS, CDR2 YYNGEE. V lost 0 bases, J lost 4 bases, and 4 bases stayed unmatched. The DNA of the CDR3 is TGTGCCAGCAGCGTAGGGGGACAGGGAAGCACCGGGGAGCTGTTTTTT. Protein sequence: CASSVGGQGSTGELFF.

J is TRBJ1-5 and V is TRBV6-6; D remains ambiguous. The CDR3 consists of 14 residues. Trimming cost V 6 bases and J 0 bases, with 9 bases left between them. Looked up from germline, CDR1 is MNHNY and CDR2 is SVGAGI (reference sequence). The CDR3: CASSRGTSNQPQHF. Here the CDR3 DNA reads TGTGCCAGCAGCCGCGGAACTAGCAATCAGCCCCAGCATTTT.

The genes are TRBV28 and TRBJ2-4; the D gene is possibly TRBD1 (6 bases). The CDR3 runs to 13 residues. The ends were cut back, 3 bases at V and 9 bases at J, with 12 bases in the middle. Germline V CDR1 and CDR2: MDHEN, SYDVKM. Here the CDR3 reads CASSFTGWVIQYF. CDR3 nucleotides: TGTGCCAGCAGTTTCACAGGGTGGGTCATTCAGTACTTC.

This chain joins TRBV12-3 or TRBV12-4 and TRBJ1-2, with D maybe TRBD1 (6 bases). Trimming left V 9 bases short and J 7 bases short, with 15 bases between. CDR3 length: 12 amino acids. CDR3 residues: CASSGAAPGYTF. CDR3 in DNA: TGTGCCAGTTCAGGGGCGGCACCTGGCTACACCTTC.

The chain has TRBV18 and TRBJ1-1, with unresolved D. CDR3 size: 15 residues. The ends were cut back, 6 bases at V and 2 bases at J, with 16 bases in the middle. Germline CDR1 KGHSH, CDR2 LQKENI. The CDR3 sequence: CASSQEGGGNTEAFF. The CDR3 DNA is TGTGCCAGCTCCCAAGAGGGCGGAGGCAACACTGAAGCTTTCTTT.

The chain couples TRBV7-6 to TRBJ2-3; D is perhaps TRBD1 (6 bases). Germline loops: CDR1 SGHVS, CDR2 FNYEAQ. This CDR3 has 12 residues. V dropped 6 bases and J dropped 4 bases, with 8 bases sitting between them. The chain's CDR3 is CASRGAADTQYF. The CDR3 DNA reads as TGTGCCAGCAGGGGGGCGGCAGATACGCAGTATTTT.

The genes are TRBV11-3 and TRBJ2-3; 10 bases align to TRBD2. The CDR3 is 16 residues long. Unmatched junction bases numbered 11, after V lost 4 bases and J lost 7 bases. In germline, CDR1 is SGHNT, CDR2 YENEEA. CDR3 nucleotides: TGTGCCAGCAGCTCCTCGAGGCCTAGCGGGAGTCATACGCAGTATTTT. It translates to CASSSSRPSGSHTQYF.

The chain recombines TRBV4-1 with TRBJ2-2; the match to TRBD2 covers 8 bases. Germline V gene sequence: CDR1 MGHRA, CDR2 YSYEKL. The V segment lost 3 bases and the J segment 3 bases; nucleotides outside the gene matches: 6. The CDR3 has 16 residues. The DNA of the CDR3 is TGCGCCAGCAGCCACGCGGGGGGCGTTGACACCGGGGAGCTGTTTTTT. Translation: CASSHAGGVDTGELFF.

This chain uses TRBV11-1 with TRBJ2-3; TRBD2 is a possible D gene (6 bases). Trimming cost V 2 bases and J 2 bases, with 11 bases left between them. The CDR3 has 15 amino acids. In germline, CDR1 is SGHAT, CDR2 FQDESV (reference sequence). Here the CDR3 reads CASSLQASDTDTQYF. The CDR3 region has the DNA TGTGCCAGCAGCTTACAGGCTAGCGACACAGATACGCAGTATTTT. The variable domain in full, completed from reference TRBV11-1 and TRBJ2-3, reads EAEVAQSPRYKITEKSQAVAFWCDPISGHATLYWYRQILGQGPELLVQFQDESVVDDSQLPKDRFSAERLKGVDSTLKIQPAELGDSAMYLCASSLQASDTDTQYFGPGTRLTVL.

V and J are TRBV19 and TRBJ2-4; 7 positions agree with TRBD2. This CDR3 region has 15 residues. The V gene's germline CDR1 is LNHDA and CDR2 SQIVND (reference sequence). V gave up 4 bases and J gave up 9 bases; unmatched junction bases: 12. The chain's CDR3 is CASSKQRDWLVIQYF. CDR3 nucleotide sequence: TGTGCCAGTAGTAAACAGCGGGACTGGTTGGTCATTCAGTACTTC.

The chain carries TRBV9 and TRBJ2-7; tentatively, D is TRBD2 (6 bases). CDR3 length equals 13 residues. The V and J ends lost 0 bases and 6 bases respectively, with 10 bases between them. Germline V gives CDR1 SGDLS, CDR2 YYNGEE. Here the CDR3 reads CASSVDGRGEQYF. CDR3 in DNA: TGTGCCAGCAGCGTAGACGGGAGAGGCGAGCAGTACTTC.

The rearrangement joins TRBV7-9 to TRBJ1-1; TRBD1 is a possible D gene (5 bases). The ends were cut back, 0 bases at V and 4 bases at J, with 12 bases in the middle. Germline values: CDR1 SEHNR, CDR2 FQNEAQ (reference sequence). The CDR3 extends over 15 amino acids. This CDR3 is CASSLALGRSTEAFF. Written as DNA, the CDR3 is TGTGCCAGCAGCTTAGCGCTGGGGCGCAGCACTGAAGCTTTCTTT.

The J gene is TRBJ2-5, the V gene TRBV7-7; maybe TRBD2 (6 bases). Germline-derived CDR1 and CDR2 are SSHAT and FNYEAQ (reference sequence). The CDR3 is made up of 14 amino acids. V was shortened by 5 bases and J by 0 bases, with 10 bases between the two germline ends. CDR3 residues: CASSQTSHQETQYF. CDR3 nucleotides: TGTGCCAGCAGCCAGACTAGTCACCAAGAGACCCAGTACTTC.

In this sample, this clone turned up a few times. The CDR3: CSVSRTGISGYTF. CDR3 nucleotide sequence: TGCAGCGTGTCCCGGACAGGGATAAGTGGCTACACCTTC. The rearrangement links TRBV29-1 to TRBJ1-2; TRBD1 aligns across 8 bases. V gave up 6 bases and J gave up 7 bases; unmatched junction bases: 10. The CDR3 is made up of 13 amino acids. The germline V gene encodes CDR1 SQVTM and CDR2 ANQGSEA.